This record looks at one T cell receptor (beta chain) sequence and its context. The source of the sample is a study of blood T cell repertoires in COVID-19. The CDR3 length is 17 residues. Germline assignment: CDR1 SGDLS and CDR2 YYNGEE. Losses at the gene ends were 1 base for V and 8 bases for J; bases not matched to a gene: 10. Here immunoSEQ multiplex PCR was the method, and the copy in TCRdb shows in-frame clones only, minus some. The sample includes about 51,000 clones, around 83% of them seen just once. The chain carries TRBV9 and TRBJ1-4, with TRBD1 matching 11 bases. The source is an older man with active COVID-19. Sequenced: peripheral blood. The CDR3 protein is CASSVSSRDRGVEKLFF. The CDR3 coding sequence is TGTGCCAGCAGCGTATCTTCCAGGGACAGGGGGGTGGAAAAACTGTTTTTT.